This TCR beta chain was identified during a study of T cell responses to AZD1222 COVID-19 vaccine (dated by TCRdb to about 2021). For context, the study as a whole: TCR sequencing was performed for some 250 trial participants, of whom around 210 were given two doses of AZD1222 and about 25 were given two doses of MenACWY control vaccine. Trial participants were enrolled by age into 18-55, 56-69 and 70-plus year subgroups, with roughly 160, 29 and 62 TCR-sequenced participants respectively. Study-wide findings and limitations: Conclusions about previously exposed vaccinees are limited because only five to seven AZD1222 recipients were SARS-CoV-2 seropositive at baseline. The whole spike protein was spanned by vaccine-associated CD4 TCRs, and dominant responses were seen in regions 160-218 and 743-854. Spike-specific TCR breadth and depth rose significantly after two AZD1222 doses compared with day 0 and with MenACWY recipients. The 56-69-year group was small, and its depth increase did not reach significance, likely because of low power. Because no samples from the day 14 peak response were available, repertoires could be characterized only after the peak T cell response. Participants were mostly white British and included more females than males, and it was suggested by the authors that clonal diversity may have been underestimated. Nearly half of unique spike-specific TCRs reportedly recognized epitopes outside regions mutated in the B.1.351 and B.1.1.7 variants.

Explained via the paper, the time point label denotes: about 28 days (+/-7) after the second vaccine dose. The sample's treatment or condition label, in plain terms: meningococcal conjugate vaccine given as trial control. Vaccinee samples were obtained from the UK trials COV001 and COV002, which included a single-blind randomized controlled phase 2/3 trial of AZD1222 (ChAdOx1 nCoV-19) in healthy adults. For TCRbeta chain sequencing, PBMC samples were collected from trial participants at day 0 and at day 28 after the second dose. The CDR3 regions of human TCRbeta chains were analyzed by immunosequencing. The source study handled its data this way. TCRs in the repertoires were compared against a reference library of SARS-CoV-2-specific TCRs that had been generated with the MIRA antigen-specificity platform. Breadth was defined as the fraction of unique TCRs that were SARS-CoV-2-associated. Depth was defined as the fraction of total T cells that were SARS-CoV-2-associated. Using the MIRA data, every spike-specific TCR was mapped to the spike region that the TCR reacted to and assigned to either a CD4 or a CD8 class. Log10-transformed breadth and depth values were compared by one-way ANOVA with Sidak's multiple comparisons tests. The table was pulled from immuneACCESS by TCRdb, which kept in-frame rearrangements only. Such tables lose some clones; where checked, under half of the loss comes from unresolved V genes, and the rest has no known cause. The D gene and trimming were derived from the DNA, and the V and J assignments and clone size from that table. The sample table contains roughly 43,000 clones; only one count was recorded for about four fifths of them. In total, the top ten clones hold about a fifth of the sample.

The CDR1 and CDR2 encoded by the germline V gene (reference sequence) are SEHNR and FQNEAQ. Its CDR3 holds 16 amino acids, cysteine through phenylalanine. The sequence is cut down to CDR3 DNA, 48 bases in frame from base 1. V is cut back by 4 bases and J by 0 bases, with 9 bases in the junction unmatched. As regards this clone: Its specific antigen is unknown. No per-base quality is available; no much larger clone lies one base away.

The V gene is TRBV7-9 and the J gene is TRBJ2-7; TRBD1 fits 7 bases in the junction. The sample here was peripheral blood, taken 28 days after the second dose of the MenACWY control vaccine. The receptor comes from an adult who received the MenACWY meningococcal vaccine as a control. Here is the DNA: TGTGCCAGCAGCTCCTTGAGGGACAGAAGCTCCTACGAGCAGTACTTC. It translates as CASSSLRDRSSYEQYF.